The present TCR beta chain was sequenced within a study of blood T cell repertoires in COVID-19. Across the study: The samples span acute and convalescent COVID-19 from the United States, Italy and Spain. T cells, B-cell-depleted T cells, or PBMCs supplied cDNA or gDNA.

Methods used by the authors: Reference gene primer amplification gave nucleated cell count estimates. Libraries were prepared by immunoSEQ multiplex PCR; TCRdb keeps only in-frame clonotypes and omits some of them. That table gives V, J and clone size, and the DNA gave D and trimming. Of roughly 130,000 clones in the sample, more than 90% are singletons; the top ten hold more than 3%. This CDR3 spans 17 amino acids. From germline, CDR1 is SGHRS and CDR2 YFSETQ. Trimming removed 3 bases at V and 0 bases at J, with 16 bases between. This sequence was found in a man aged 50-59 years with active COVID-19. This chain joins TRBV5-1 and TRBJ1-3; maybe TRBD1 (5 bases). The sample consisted of peripheral blood. DNA of the CDR3: TGCGCCAGCAGCTCGACCGCAGGGTCCCCCTCTGGAAACACCATATATTTT. It codes for CASSSTAGSPSGNTIYF.